The 13 T cell receptor beta chains below were found in one sample sequenced in a study of T-cell memory formation after mild COVID-19. TCRdb re-analysed the 5' RACE reads in MiXCR, keeping a single row per CDR3 protein. The table includes 250,000 to 300,000 distinct CDR3 sequences, around 16% detected once. Sequenced sample: PBMCs or a T cell subset sorted from them (not recorded which). The origin of the receptors is a man between 18 and 29 years old who had mild COVID-19 (a few samples of this study predate the infection). Cell type and time point are not known.

The chain's CDR3 is CATSDPSGYSTDTQYF. CDR3 nucleotide sequence: TGTGCCACCAGTGACCCGAGCGGTTACAGCACAGATACGCAGTATTTT. The chain has TRBV24-1 and TRBJ2-3, with a weak D call TRBD2 (5 bases). Trimming shortened V by 4 bases and J by 0 bases, and 13 bases separated the two germline ends. CDR3 length: 16 amino acids. In germline, CDR1 is KGHDR, CDR2 SFDVKD.

The chain uses TRBV20-1 and TRBJ2-5, with 12 bases identical to TRBD2. CDR1 is DFQATT, CDR2 SNEGSKA, per germline (reference sequence). The ends lost 0 bases at V and 2 bases at J; junction bases unmatched: 1. The CDR3 is 15 residues long. The CDR3 DNA is TGCAGTGCTAGAGATCTAGCGGGGGGGCAAGAGACCCAGTACTTC. This sequence encodes CSARDLAGGQETQYF.

This clonotype was recorded many times. The chain employs TRBV4-3 and TRBJ1-5; D remains unclear. CDR1 is LGHNA and CDR2 is YSLEER in the germline V gene. The ends were cut back, 0 bases at V and 7 bases at J, with 7 bases in the middle. The CDR3 totals 13 residues. The CDR3 nucleotides are TGCGCCAGCAGCCAAGATTGGTCGCAGCCCCAGCATTTT. This gives the protein CASSQDWSQPQHF.

V and J are TRBV12-3 or TRBV12-4 and TRBJ1-6; 9 nucleotides line up with TRBD1. This CDR3 has 13 amino acids. Unmatched junction bases numbered 3, after V lost 9 bases and J lost 6 bases. The CDR3 sequence: CASEDRGNSPLHF. Here the CDR3 DNA reads TGTGCCAGTGAGGACAGGGGTAATTCACCCCTCCACTTT.

The chain uses TRBV6-2 or TRBV6-3 and TRBJ2-3; D call uncertain. The CDR3 has 14 amino acids. Germline lookup yields CDR1 MNHEY and CDR2 SVGEGT. Trimming stripped 6 bases from V and 0 bases from J, with 10 bases between. This CDR3 reads CASSSRRSTDTQYF. The CDR3 DNA reads as TGTGCCAGCAGCAGCAGAAGGAGCACAGATACGCAGTATTTT.

This clonotype was seen a handful of times. The chain recombines TRBV7-6 with TRBJ2-7, with TRBD1 matching 10 bases. The V and J ends lost 1 base and 6 bases, in that order; junction bases with no gene match: 6. Germline loops: CDR1 SGHVS, CDR2 FNYEAQ. CDR3 length equals 15 residues. CDR3 nucleotide sequence: TGTGCCAGCAGCTTAGGGGGGACAGGGGTTCTCGAGCAGTACTTC. Translated: CASSLGGTGVLEQYF.

This clonotype showed up just a few times. J is TRBJ1-2 and V is TRBV20-1; D uncertain. The germline gives CDR1 DFQATT, CDR2 SNEGSKA (reference sequence). V lost 7 bases, J lost 3 bases, and 12 bases lay in between. This CDR3 comprises 12 residues. This CDR3 reads CSGGSGDYGYTF. The CDR3 bases are TGCAGTGGTGGCTCCGGAGACTATGGCTACACCTTC.

The chain couples TRBV18 to TRBJ1-2, with unresolved D. The CDR3 is 16 amino acids. Germline V lookup: CDR1 KGHSH, CDR2 LQKENI. V shed 3 bases and J shed 7 bases, with 21 bases lying between them. CDR3 region: CASSPDWPEFEGGYTF. CDR3 in DNA: TGTGCCAGCTCACCCGATTGGCCGGAATTCGAAGGTGGCTACACCTTC. The entire variable domain, with the rest obtained from reference TRBV18 and TRBJ1-2, is as follows: NAGVMQNPRHLVRRRGQEARLRCSPMKGHSHVYWYRQLPEEGLKFMVYLQKENIIDESGMPKERFSAEFPKEGPSILRIQQVVRGDSAAYFCASSPDWPEFEGGYTFGSGTRLTVV.

The chain employs TRBV29-1 and TRBJ2-5, with a possible D match to TRBD2 (7 bases). CDR1 and CDR2 from the germline V gene are SQVTM and ANQGSEA. The CDR3 extends over 17 amino acids. V was shortened by 6 bases and J by 5 bases, with 28 bases between the two germline ends. The CDR3: CSVAGVGGQRSGETQYF. The CDR3 DNA reads TGCAGCGTCGCGGGGGTCGGGGGACAACGGAGTGGGGAGACCCAGTACTTC. The whole variable domain, filled in from reference TRBV29-1 and TRBJ2-5, reads SAVISQKPSRDICQRGTSLTIQCQVDSQVTMMFWYRQQPGQSLTLIATANQGSEATYESGFVIDKFPISRPNLTFSTLTVSNMSPEDSSIYLCSVAGVGGQRSGETQYFGPGTRLLVL.

J is TRBJ2-1 and V is TRBV4-3; TRBD2 agrees at 7 bases. Germline V gene data show CDR1 as LGHNA and CDR2 as YSLEER. With V trimmed by 2 bases and J by 2 bases, 3 bases remained unmatched. This CDR3 is 15 amino acids long. The CDR3 loop reads CASSQSGLAYNEQFF. For the CDR3, the DNA is TGCGCCAGCAGCCAAAGCGGACTAGCCTACAATGAGCAGTTCTTC.

The chain has TRBV15 and TRBJ2-5; D is undetermined. The CDR3 runs 14 residues. V lost 0 bases and J lost 5, with 10 bases in between. CDR1 is LNHNV, CDR2 YYDKDF, per germline (reference sequence). CDR3 region: CATSRDQAEETQYF. The CDR3, as DNA: TGTGCCACCAGCAGAGATCAGGCAGAGGAGACCCAGTACTTC.

The rearrangement uses TRBV5-6 and TRBJ1-2, with D unclear. Germline V gene data show CDR1 as SGHDT and CDR2 as YYEEEE. V gave up 2 bases and J gave up 8 bases, with 16 bases separating them. The CDR3 is 14 residues long. The CDR3 is CASSLMASRRGYTF. Written as DNA, the CDR3 is TGTGCCAGCAGCTTAATGGCCTCCAGGAGAGGCTACACCTTC.

The CDR3 here is CASSHRTGGNTEAFF. CDR3 sequence (DNA): TGCGCCAGCAGCCACCGGACAGGGGGGAACACTGAAGCTTTCTTT. The chain is built from TRBV4-1 and TRBJ1-1, with TRBD1 matching 10 bases. CDR3 length equals 15 residues. V lost 3 bases, J lost 1 base, and 2 bases stayed unmatched. Per germline, CDR1 MGHRA and CDR2 YSYEKL.